This T cell receptor (beta chain) was sequenced during a study of human T cells and chemical hapten exposure. TCRdb re-called the RACE reads through MiXCR, storing one row per CDR3 protein. The repertoire holds 60,000 to 75,000 distinct CDR3 sequences, with 6.7% as singletons. Many counts were recorded for this clonotype. Time point defined: pre-sensitization, week 0. Described treatment: therapeutic diphenylcyclopropenone sensitization with weekly scalp DPC. The sequences come from whole blood, collected in connection with sensitization to the hapten diphenylcyclopropenone (DPC). This TCR was recovered from a woman aged 25-40 years with alopecia areata. Some clones in this sample may be carry-over from other donors' samples.

CDR3 protein: CASSELQWGTSEAFF. DNA for the CDR3: TGTGCCAGCAGTGAATTACAATGGGGGACATCTGAAGCTTTCTTT. The rearrangement uses TRBV6-1 and TRBJ1-1; D might be TRBD1 (6 bases). This CDR3 region has 15 residues. In germline, CDR1 is MNHNS, CDR2 SASEGT. V lost 2 bases and J 6 bases, leaving 16 bases between the germline ends.